Presented here are 14 T cell receptor beta chains from one specimen sequenced in a study of blood T cells in healthy people across ages. Using a J-beta primer mix together with a sample-barcoded 5' primer, a second PCR was run for roughly 6 to 11 cycles. TCRdb redid the calling of the 5' RACE reads with MiXCR, one entry per CDR3 protein. The sample has 1.5 million to 2 million distinct CDR3 sequences; roughly 28% are singletons. Input material: blood. These TCRs come from a woman aged 25 to 39 in good health.

Only a few counts were recorded for this clonotype. This sequence joins TRBV5-1 and TRBJ2-3; no clear D. The CDR3 is 15 amino acids. V was trimmed by 0 bases and J by 3 bases, leaving 11 bases between them. Germline values: CDR1 SGHRS, CDR2 YFSETQ. The CDR3 is CASSLAAATTDTQYF. The CDR3 DNA reads TGCGCCAGCAGCTTGGCCGCCGCGACTACAGATACGCAGTATTTT.

Note on this clonotype: A read error may produce the germline difference seen at one junction end. The CDR3 nucleotides are TGTGCCAGCAGCCGGGACGGCTATGAAAAACGGTTTTTT. It yields the protein CASSRDGYEKRFF. The V call is TRBV7-2, the J call TRBJ1-4, with D possibly being TRBD1 (5 bases). Germline CDR1 SGHTA, CDR2 FQGNSA. There are 13 residues in the CDR3.

The sample holds a few counts of this clonotype. The rearrangement joins TRBV11-2 to TRBJ2-3, with 8 bases lining up with TRBD2. The CDR3 length is 16 residues. CDR1 and CDR2 from the germline V gene are SGHAT and FQNNGV. V lost 2 bases, J lost 5 bases, and 9 bases stayed unmatched. CDR3 amino acids: CASSLSMAGGLDTQYF. CDR3 DNA sequence: TGTGCCAGCAGCTTATCGATGGCGGGAGGACTAGATACGCAGTATTTT.

A few counts support this clonotype. The chain couples TRBV5-1 to TRBJ2-7; the match to TRBD2 covers 10 bases. The CDR3 extends over 15 amino acids. The trim removed 7 bases at V and 4 bases at J, leaving 11 bases unmatched. Germline CDR1 SGHRS, CDR2 YFSETQ. The CDR3 region has the DNA TGCGCCAGCCACTTGATGCCGACTAGCGGGTACGAGCAGTACTTC. This codes for CASHLMPTSGYEQYF.

The V and J genes are TRBV20-1 and TRBJ2-1, with 11 bases that match TRBD2. V dropped 1 base and J dropped 4; count of bases not matched to a gene: 9. The CDR3 runs 17 residues. Germline V gene data show CDR1 as DFQATT and CDR2 as SNEGSKA (reference sequence). In DNA form, the CDR3 reads TGCAGTGCTAGAGTAGGGGCCGGGACTAGCGGTTACAATGAGCAGTTCTTC. This sequence encodes CSARVGAGTSGYNEQFF.

The chain has TRBV9 and TRBJ2-1; D tentatively fits TRBD1 or TRBD2 (5 bases each). The CDR3 has 14 residues. Trimming shortened V by 0 bases and J by 9 bases, and 13 bases separated the two germline ends. The germline V gene has CDR1 SGDLS and CDR2 YYNGEE. The CDR3 nucleotides are TGTGCCAGCAGCGTAGGATTCGGGGACGGTGAGCAGTTCTTC. Translating it yields CASSVGFGDGEQFF.

This clonotype was counted at least ten times. The chain combines TRBV20-1 with TRBJ2-7, with D perhaps TRBD1 (6 bases). The CDR3 covers 13 residues. V was clipped by 0 bases and J by 5 bases, with 11 bases between them. The germline CDR1 and CDR2 sequences are DFQATT and SNEGSKA (reference sequence). CDR3 in amino acids: CSARDTGLHEQYF. The CDR3 DNA is TGCAGTGCTAGAGATACAGGGTTACACGAGCAGTACTTC.

This clonotype was detected a few times. The chain has TRBV24-1 and TRBJ2-3; possibly TRBD2 for D (6 bases). This CDR3 is 15 amino acids long. The germline CDR1 and CDR2 sequences are KGHDR and SFDVKD. V was trimmed by 4 bases and J by 0 bases, leaving 10 bases between them. The CDR3 bases are TGTGCCACCAGTGACACAGGACTAAGCACAGATACGCAGTATTTT. The encoded protein is CATSDTGLSTDTQYF.

This clonotype occurred a few times. The chain recombines TRBV29-1 with TRBJ1-1, with 7 bases lining up with TRBD1. This CDR3 contains 13 residues. V trimming: 6 bases; J trimming: 9 bases; junction bases outside the gene matches: 13. Germline CDR1 is SQVTM and CDR2 is ANQGSEA. The CDR3 sequence: CSVDGQARRKAFF. CDR3 DNA sequence: TGCAGCGTAGATGGACAGGCCCGGAGGAAAGCTTTCTTT.

The chain is built from TRBV10-3 and TRBJ2-1; TRBD2 agrees at 11 bases. CDR3 length: 15 amino acids. The germline gives CDR1 ENHRY, CDR2 SYGVKD. V gave up 4 bases and J gave up 4 bases; unmatched junction bases: 3. CDR3 sequence (DNA): TGTGCCATCAGTGGACTAGCGGGGTCGTACAATGAGCAGTTCTTC. Translating it yields CAISGLAGSYNEQFF.

This clonotype was seen many times. J is TRBJ1-2 and V is TRBV28; 9 bases fit TRBD1. V dropped 7 bases and J dropped 4; count of bases not matched to a gene: 10. The CDR3 totals 15 residues. Germline V gene sequence: CDR1 MDHEN, CDR2 SYDVKM. The DNA for the CDR3 is TGTGCCAGCACCTCTCAGGACAGGGGCCCCTATGGCTACACCTTC. This gives the protein CASTSQDRGPYGYTF.

There are a few counts of this clonotype. The rearrangement links TRBV7-9 to TRBJ2-1; 7 positions agree with TRBD1. CDR1 is SEHNR and CDR2 is FQNEAQ in the germline V gene (reference sequence). Losses at the gene ends were 5 bases for V and 3 bases for J; bases not matched to a gene: 7. The CDR3 has 15 amino acids. The CDR3, as DNA: TGTGCCAGCAGCCGCTCAGGGGGACGCTACAATGAGCAGTTCTTC. Protein: CASSRSGGRYNEQFF. Filled out from reference TRBV7-9 and TRBJ2-1, the complete variable domain reads DTGVSQNPRHKITKRGQNVTFRCDPISEHNRLYWYRQTLGQGPEFLTYFQNEAQLEKSRLLSDRFSAERPKGSFSTLEIQRTEQGDSAMYLCASSRSGGRYNEQFFGPGTRLTVL.

CDR3 protein: CATSGSGTSGEQFF. CDR3 sequence (DNA): TGTGCCACCAGTGGTTCCGGGACTAGCGGTGAGCAGTTCTTC. The rearrangement uses TRBV24-1 and TRBJ2-1, with 11 bases fitting TRBD2. This CDR3 region has 14 residues. J lost 9 bases, V lost 5 bases, and 5 bases had no gene match. Germline V gene data show CDR1 as KGHDR and CDR2 as SFDVKD.

The V and J genes are TRBV30 and TRBJ1-6, with D uncertain. This CDR3 is built from 14 residues. The V and J ends lost 0 bases and 9 bases respectively, with 12 bases between them. The V gene's germline CDR1 is GTSNPN and CDR2 SVGIG (reference sequence). This CDR3 reads CAWSVKGRISPLHF. CDR3 bases: TGTGCCTGGAGTGTAAAAGGACGCATTTCACCCCTCCACTTT.